This entry lists 6 T cell receptor beta chains sequenced from one sample in a study of regulatory T cells in long-lasting Graves disease. Time point denoted: newly diagnosed GD, antithyroid drugs for less than 3 months. From PBMCs, RNA was extracted and then used to make the TCR library. For TCR beta, libraries came from iRepertoire HTBI primers and Arm-PCR of CDR3 regions. One entry per CDR3 protein results from TCRdb running MiXCR on the multiplex PCR reads. The profile shows about 540,000 distinct CDR3 sequences, approximately 13% of them singletons. These data also formed part of another study, on T cells in Graves' hyperthyroidism and ophthalmopathy.

The source was peripheral blood mononuclear cells (PBMCs), collected at new diagnosis, from a patient treated with antithyroid drugs. The receptors shown here come from a man aged 30 to 39 with Graves disease.

This rearrangement joins TRBV29-1 to TRBJ2-5; TRBD2 agrees at 7 bases. This CDR3 region has 19 residues. CDR1 and CDR2 from the germline V gene are SQVTM and ANQGSEA. J gave up 4 bases and V 0 bases, and 20 bases lay outside the gene matches. The CDR3 DNA sequence: TGCAGCGTTGAAGATTCATCAAGAAGGGCGGGAGCGTCGGGAGAGACCCAGTACTTC. Protein: CSVEDSSRRAGASGETQYF. Variable domain in full (rest from reference TRBV29-1 and TRBJ2-5): SAVISQKPSRDICQRGTSLTIQCQVDSQVTMMFWYRQQPGQSLTLIATANQGSEATYESGFVIDKFPISRPNLTFSTLTVSNMSPEDSSIYLCSVEDSSRRAGASGETQYFGPGTRLLVL.

This clonotype was observed many times. The gene calls are TRBV20-1 and TRBJ2-5; D call uncertain. V was trimmed by 4 bases and J by 2 bases, leaving 17 bases between them. CDR1 is DFQATT, CDR2 SNEGSKA, per germline (reference sequence). The CDR3 has 15 residues. The CDR3 nucleotides read TGCAGTGCTACGGTGGTGGGGTCCCCACAAGAGACCCAGTACTTC. Amino acids: CSATVVGSPQETQYF.

The chain uses TRBV24-1 and TRBJ2-1, with 13 bases that match TRBD2. There are 17 residues in the CDR3. V was clipped by 1 base and J by 6 bases; unmatched bases: 5. Germline CDR1 and CDR2: KGHDR and SFDVKD. The CDR3 is CATSDFTSGRAGNEQFF. The CDR3 nucleotides are TGTGCCACCAGTGATTTCACTAGCGGGAGGGCGGGCAATGAGCAGTTCTTC.

This clonotype has more than one count but fewer than ten. J is TRBJ2-1 and V is TRBV20-1, with 7 bases that match TRBD2. V lost 1 base, J lost 0 bases, and 3 bases stayed unmatched. In germline, CDR1 is DFQATT, CDR2 SNEGSKA (reference sequence). The CDR3 is 15 residues long. The CDR3 region is CSARAGGRSYNEQFF. The DNA for the CDR3 is TGCAGTGCTAGAGCGGGAGGCCGCTCCTACAATGAGCAGTTCTTC.

This chain connects TRBV7-9 to TRBJ2-1; TRBD2 aligns across 9 bases. With V trimmed by 10 bases and J by 0 bases, 19 bases remained unmatched. Per germline, CDR1 SEHNR and CDR2 FQNEAQ (reference sequence). This CDR3 has 19 amino acids. The CDR3: CATRQGFSGRRRSYNEQFF. As DNA, the CDR3 is TGTGCCACCCGTCAGGGGTTCAGCGGGAGGCGTCGCTCCTACAATGAGCAGTTCTTC.

This sequence joins TRBV2 and TRBJ2-2, with 11 bases identical to TRBD2. V lost 7 bases and J lost 6; bases outside the gene matches: 7. The CDR3 has 15 residues. The germline V gene encodes CDR1 SNHLY and CDR2 FYNNEI. Here the CDR3 reads CASMRLAGYAGELFF. CDR3 in DNA: TGTGCCAGCATGAGACTAGCGGGATACGCCGGGGAGCTGTTTTTT.